The entry below gives a single T cell receptor beta chain sequence along with its context. Its matching antigen is unknown. Some clones are missing from TCRdb's copy, which holds only in-frame ones; the method was immunoSEQ multiplex PCR. The sample yields under 1,100,000 clones, 65% to 80% seen once. The sample belongs to a study of shared clonotypes between healthy human individuals. Notes on the study in general: Generally, naive subsets came out with larger estimated richness than memory subsets. Among four donors, 4.5% to 5.5% of naive CD4 clonotypes were found in common.

The length of the CDR3 is 16 residues. The sequence derives from a man aged 18 to 35 in good health. The specimen was memory CD4+ T cells sorted from blood. This sample's subset: CD45RA-negative fraction. The chain has TRBV1 and TRBJ2-5; TRBD2 reflects the table's D call only, with no check against the DNA. TRBV1 represents a pseudogene. The CDR3 loop is CTSSQTSGRIQETQYF. The CDR3, as DNA: TGCACCAGCAGCCAAACTAGCGGGAGGATCCAAGAGACCCAGTACTTC.